This T cell receptor (beta chain) derives from a study of radiation and T cells in renal cell carcinoma. Study results and caveats: From baseline, blood top tumor clonotypes peaked at 2 weeks post-radiation.

Clones were sequenced by immunoSEQ multiplex PCR, and TCRdb holds only the in-frame ones, with some missing. This sample carries 60,000 to 75,000 clones, 65% to 80% of them seen once, and the ten largest clones take approximately 6.8%. Per the germline V gene, CDR1 is SGHRS and CDR2 is YFSETQ. The length of the CDR3 is 15 residues. V lost 6 bases to trimming and J lost 2 bases, with 12 bases between them. As to this clone: Its target is not known.

As for time point: blood 4 weeks post-SBRT, at nephrectomy. Treatment meaning: 15 Gy SBRT to primary tumor, nephrectomy 4 weeks later. Nephrectomy followed 15 Gy stereotactic body radiation by 4 weeks. The sample here was blood, taken from a patient whose treatment included radiotherapy and nephrectomy. The V call is TRBV5-1, the J call TRBJ2-6, with D tentatively TRBD1 (6 bases). The sequence was collected from a man in his fifties or sixties with renal cell carcinoma. The CDR3 is CASMGALAGANVLTF. The CDR3 DNA is TGCGCCAGCATGGGGGCGCTGGCTGGGGCCAACGTCCTGACTTTC. The full variable domain, rest sourced from reference TRBV5-1 and TRBJ2-6, is KAGVTQTPRYLIKTRGQQVTLSCSPISGHRSVSWYQQTPGQGLQFLFEYFSETQRNKGNFPGRFSGRQFSNSRSEMNVSTLELGDSALYLCASMGALAGANVLTFGAGSRLTVL.